The source of this T cell receptor (beta chain) is a study of T cell repertoires in cytomegalovirus infection. At the level of the study: Evidence of both CMV infection and a matching HLA type came from public TCR beta signatures.

MiXCR, run by TCRdb on the reads, gives a single entry per CDR3 protein. Among over 100,000 distinct CDR3 sequences listed, around 10% were seen once. V lost 1 base, J lost 0 bases, and 12 bases lay in between. This CDR3 spans 16 amino acids. This clonotype has a count of ten or more. Its antigen is unidentified. Whole-study findings and limits: Carriers of CMV plus the relevant HLA were identified by cumulative public TCR beta family frequency.

This chain connects TRBV12-3 or TRBV12-4 to TRBJ1-1; D is possibly TRBD1 (6 bases). Sequenced: PBMCs, sequenced either directly or after in vitro stimulation (not recorded which). This sequence originates from a human donor in good health (CMV status not recorded). Some clones in this sample may be carry-over from other donors' samples. CDR3 sequence: CASSLGGAGLNTEAFF. CDR3 nucleotide sequence: TGTGCCAGCAGTTTAGGGGGGGCCGGGTTGAACACTGAAGCTTTCTTT.